Each of the 5 T cell receptor beta chains below was sequenced from the same sample in a study of blood T cells in healthy people across ages. Alongside a J-beta primer mix, a sample-barcoded 5' primer served in a second PCR lasting roughly 7 to 11 cycles. TCRdb analysed the 5' RACE reads with MiXCR anew, one entry per CDR3 protein. The data hold hundreds of thousands of distinct CDR3 sequences, with roughly 25% observed a single time. These data also featured in a second study, about T cells of mothers and their children.

The sequenced sample consisted of blood. Receptors originate from a boy between 10 and 17 years old in good health.

The rearrangement links TRBV19 to TRBJ2-1; TRBD1 is a possible D gene (5 bases). In germline, CDR1 is LNHDA, CDR2 SQIVND (reference sequence). The CDR3 runs to 13 residues. V dropped 3 bases and J dropped 6 bases, with 9 bases sitting between them. The CDR3 DNA is TGTGCCAGTAGTATGTCAGGGCCCAATGAGCAGTTCTTC. As protein: CASSMSGPNEQFF.

This clonotype came up many times. The chain combines TRBV5-1 with TRBJ2-5; 8 bases agree with TRBD2. The germline gives CDR1 SGHRS, CDR2 YFSETQ. V was clipped by 6 bases and J by 2 bases; unmatched bases: 3. The CDR3 covers 13 residues. The CDR3 region is CASTLAGQETQYF. The CDR3 region has the DNA TGCGCCAGCACCTTAGCGGGACAAGAGACCCAGTACTTC.

The rearrangement joins TRBV6-2 or TRBV6-3 to TRBJ2-6, with D unresolved. The germline V gene has CDR1 MNHEY and CDR2 SVGEGT. The CDR3 is 16 residues long. The V gene lost 2 bases and the J gene lost 4 bases, with 12 bases spanning the gap. CDR3 coding DNA: TGTGCCAGCAGTTACAAGGTGATGGCCGGGGCCAACGTCCTGACTTTC. Translation gives CASSYKVMAGANVLTF.

This clonotype was detected ten times or more. The rearrangement uses TRBV5-1 and TRBJ2-5, with TRBD1 matching 7 bases. CDR3 length equals 15 residues. Per the germline V gene, CDR1 is SGHRS and CDR2 is YFSETQ. V was pared by 0 bases and J by 5 bases, with 7 bases of the junction left unmatched. The CDR3 DNA sequence: TGCGCCAGCAGCTTGGCGGGGACAGAGCGGGAGACCCAGTACTTC. This sequence encodes CASSLAGTERETQYF.

This clonotype appeared a few times. CDR3 in DNA: TGTGCCAGCAGTTACTCTGGGACGGAGCAGTTCTTC. Amino acids: CASSYSGTEQFF. The rearrangement links TRBV6-5 to TRBJ2-1; D assignment may be TRBD1 or TRBD2 (5 bases each). Germline V gives CDR1 MNHEY, CDR2 SVGAGI. The CDR3 consists of 12 residues. V was cut by 0 bases and J by 10 bases, with 7 bases left in between.